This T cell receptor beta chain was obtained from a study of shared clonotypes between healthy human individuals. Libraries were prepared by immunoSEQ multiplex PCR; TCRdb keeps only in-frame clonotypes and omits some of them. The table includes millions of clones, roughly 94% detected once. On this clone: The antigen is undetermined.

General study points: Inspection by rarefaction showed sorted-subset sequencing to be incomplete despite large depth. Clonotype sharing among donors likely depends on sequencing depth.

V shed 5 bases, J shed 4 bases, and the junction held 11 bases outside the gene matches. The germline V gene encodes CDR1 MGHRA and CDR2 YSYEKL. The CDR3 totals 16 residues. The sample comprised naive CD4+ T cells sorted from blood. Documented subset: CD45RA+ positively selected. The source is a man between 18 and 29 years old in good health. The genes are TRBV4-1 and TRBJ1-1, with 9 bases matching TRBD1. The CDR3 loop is CASSKRGPDRGTEAFF. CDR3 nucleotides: TGCGCCAGCAGCAAGCGGGGTCCGGACAGGGGCACTGAAGCTTTCTTT.